The TCR beta chain described here comes from a study of cytomegalovirus exposure and HLA in healthy donors. Primers included in the PCR were 60 Vbeta and 13 Jbeta primers. Clones were sequenced by immunoSEQ multiplex PCR, and TCRdb holds only the in-frame ones, with some missing. The table lists 120,000 to 150,000 clones, 60% to 80% of them singletons. The CDR3 is 15 amino acids. Trimming cost V 5 bases and J 6 bases; bases outside gene matches: 7. CDR1 and CDR2 (germline): SEHNR, FQNEAQ (reference sequence). This sequence was found in a young woman in good health and CMV-seronegative. The sample taken for sequencing was PBMCs. The J gene is TRBJ2-3, the V gene TRBV7-9; TRBD2 agrees at 11 bases. In DNA form, the CDR3 reads TGTGCCAGCAGCATTAGCGGGGGGGCCCAGGATACGCAGTATTTT. As protein: CASSISGGAQDTQYF.